What follows is one T cell receptor (beta chain) and its context. This record comes from a study of identical twins. Each CDR3 protein is one row after TCRdb ran MiXCR on the 5' RACE reads. This table has roughly 720,000 distinct CDR3 sequences, 15% to 20% appearing once. The CDR3 is 14 residues long. Germline CDR1 reads LGHDT; CDR2 reads YNNKEL (reference sequence). Trimming cost V 5 bases and J 7 bases; bases outside gene matches: 7. This sample was shared with a second study, whose subject was T cells expressing NK-cell markers.

Sequences were obtained from PBMCs. The receptor's source is a woman under 30 in good health. J is TRBJ1-4 and V is TRBV3-1, with 7 bases fitting TRBD1. CDR3 sequence reads: CASSETGVTEKLFF. The DNA of the CDR3 is TGTGCCAGCAGCGAAACAGGGGTGACTGAAAAACTGTTTTTT.